This passage covers 24 T cell receptor beta chains from one sample sequenced in a study of siplizumab effects on memory and regulatory T cells. Method: immunoSEQ multiplex PCR; TCRdb's copy keeps in-frame clones and lacks some. The sample carries roughly 120,000 clones, roughly 92% recorded once. The material sequenced was CD4+ T cells sorted from blood. The receptors stem from a human donor in good health.

The chain recombines TRBV4-1 with TRBJ2-3, with 9 bases lining up with TRBD1. Germline V gene data show CDR1 as MGHRA and CDR2 as YSYEKL. Trimming cost V 2 bases and J 2 bases; bases outside gene matches: 2. The CDR3 length is 15 residues. The DNA of the CDR3 is TGCGCCAGCAGCCAAACAGGGGGCTACACAGATACGCAGTATTTT. Its protein is CASSQTGGYTDTQYF.

The chain recombines TRBV5-1 with TRBJ2-5; D remains unclear. The CDR3 covers 13 residues. Germline lookup yields CDR1 SGHRS and CDR2 YFSETQ. The V gene lost 0 bases and the J gene lost 2 bases, with 5 bases spanning the gap. CDR3 DNA sequence: TGCGCCAGCAGCTTGGTACAGCAAGAGACCCAGTACTTC. Translated, it gives CASSLVQQETQYF.

The genes are TRBV11-3 and TRBJ2-1; 11 positions agree with TRBD1. J lost 6 bases, V lost 5 bases, and 0 bases had no gene match. The length of the CDR3 is 13 residues. The V gene's germline CDR1 is SGHNT and CDR2 YENEEA. In DNA form, the CDR3 reads TGTGCCAGCAGCGGGACAGGGGGCAATGAGCAGTTCTTC. Its translation: CASSGTGGNEQFF.

This chain connects TRBV5-1 to TRBJ2-5; D remains unclear. This CDR3 contains 14 residues. In germline, CDR1 is SGHRS, CDR2 YFSETQ. V lost 3 bases and J 5 bases, leaving 14 bases between the germline ends. CDR3 sequence: CASSSRTGEETQYF. The CDR3 DNA is TGCGCCAGCAGCTCGCGGACGGGTGAGGAGACCCAGTACTTC. Full variable domain (outside the CDR3, taken from reference TRBV5-1 and TRBJ2-5): KAGVTQTPRYLIKTRGQQVTLSCSPISGHRSVSWYQQTPGQGLQFLFEYFSETQRNKGNFPGRFSGRQFSNSRSEMNVSTLELGDSALYLCASSSRTGEETQYFGPGTRLLVL.

The V and J genes are TRBV2 and TRBJ2-7, with 10 bases matching TRBD2. The V gene end was trimmed by 0 bases and the J gene end by 3 bases; junction bases not matched to a gene: 5. The germline gives CDR1 SNHLY, CDR2 FYNNEI. There are 16 residues in the CDR3. As DNA, the CDR3 is TGTGCCAGCAGTGAAGCGCGGGCTAGCGGGAGCTACGAGCAGTACTTC. Residues: CASSEARASGSYEQYF.

The rearrangement links TRBV18 to TRBJ2-7; TRBD2 aligns across 8 bases. Germline trimming cut 3 bases from V and 1 base from J; bases unmatched to any gene: 11. This CDR3 comprises 17 residues. CDR1 is KGHSH and CDR2 is LQKENI in the germline V gene. The CDR3 DNA reads as TGTGCCAGCTCACCCGTAGAAGCGGGAGCTGGTTCCTACGAGCAGTACTTC. It yields the protein CASSPVEAGAGSYEQYF.

The chain links TRBV4-2 to TRBJ1-5, with D perhaps TRBD1 (6 bases). The CDR3 runs to 15 residues. The germline V gene encodes CDR1 LGHNA and CDR2 YNFKEQ. Trimming stripped 6 bases from V and 3 bases from J, with 15 bases between. The CDR3 DNA reads as TGTGCCAGCAGTTATACGAGGGGGTTCAATCAGCCCCAGCATTTT. Encoded protein: CASSYTRGFNQPQHF.

This chain's CDR3 is CASSTAMGNPKQFF. CDR3 bases: TGTGCCAGCAGCACAGCGATGGGAAACCCTAAGCAGTTCTTC. The chain employs TRBV9 and TRBJ2-1, with D unclear. Per germline, CDR1 SGDLS and CDR2 YYNGEE. The ends were cut back, 4 bases at V and 11 bases at J, with 19 bases in the middle. The CDR3 sequence is 14 residues long. Supplemented by reference TRBV9 and TRBJ2-1, the full variable domain reads DSGVTQTPKHLITATGQRVTLRCSPRSGDLSVYWYQQSLDQGLQFLIQYYNGEERAKGNILERFSAQQFPDLHSELNLSSLELGDSALYFCASSTAMGNPKQFFGPGTRLTVL.

The chain joins TRBV6-6 to TRBJ1-2, with D maybe TRBD1 (5 bases). V was cut by 0 bases and J by 5 bases, with 10 bases left in between. The CDR3 spans 14 residues. Germline CDR1 MNHNY, CDR2 SVGAGI (reference sequence). The CDR3 sequence: CASSYSKGLYGYTF. In nucleotides, the CDR3 is TGTGCCAGCAGTTACTCTAAGGGGCTGTATGGCTACACCTTC.

The V and J genes are TRBV7-9 and TRBJ2-7, with 8 bases that match TRBD1. CDR3 length: 13 residues. The trim removed 1 base at V and 6 bases at J, leaving 2 bases unmatched. The V gene's germline CDR1 is SEHNR and CDR2 FQNEAQ (reference sequence). DNA for the CDR3: TGTGCCAGCAGCTTAGTACAGGGGGGCGAGCAGTACTTC. Residues: CASSLVQGGEQYF.

This chain connects TRBV19 to TRBJ2-3, with TRBD1 matching 9 bases. Trimming took 1 base from V and 3 from J; bases not matched to a gene: 5. The CDR3 has 16 amino acids. CDR1 LNHDA and CDR2 SQIVND come from the germline V gene (reference sequence). CDR3 DNA sequence: TGTGCCAGTAGTATAGTCACAGGGGGCTGGACAGATACGCAGTATTTT. Its translation is CASSIVTGGWTDTQYF.

The chain has TRBV18 and TRBJ2-3; perhaps TRBD1 as D (6 bases). V lost 0 bases and J 0 bases, leaving 7 bases between the germline ends. The CDR3 is 15 residues long. CDR1 is KGHSH and CDR2 is LQKENI in the germline V gene. This CDR3 reads CASSPPDSSTDTQYF. CDR3 nucleotide sequence: TGTGCCAGCTCACCACCGGACAGCAGCACAGATACGCAGTATTTT.

This clone was detected only once. V gene TRBV7-7 combines with J gene TRBJ1-3, with TRBD1 as a possible D gene (5 bases). The CDR3 spans 15 residues. Trimming shortened V by 6 bases and J by 2 bases, and 14 bases separated the two germline ends. The germline gives CDR1 SSHAT, CDR2 FNYEAQ (reference sequence). The CDR3 nucleotides are TGTGCCAGCAGTCCGGGTGCGGGGGCTGGAAACACCATATATTTT. Protein product: CASSPGAGAGNTIYF.

A single count supports this clone. The V gene is TRBV4-2, the J gene TRBJ2-6; no clear D gene. Germline V lookup: CDR1 LGHNA, CDR2 YNFKEQ. With 1 base removed from V and 4 bases from J, the gap between germline ends came to 8 bases. The CDR3 spans 15 residues. CDR3: CASSQVLGGANVLTF. CDR3 bases: TGTGCCAGCAGCCAAGTCCTGGGGGGGGCCAACGTCCTGACTTTC.

The chain has TRBV4-2 and TRBJ2-7; D possibly matches TRBD1 or TRBD2 (5 bases each). This CDR3 spans 17 amino acids. Trimming removed 0 bases from V and 1 base from J, with 16 bases in between. The germline gives CDR1 LGHNA, CDR2 YNFKEQ. CDR3 nucleotides: TGTGCCAGCAGCCAAGACAAAGGGACCGCCGGGTCCTACGAGCAGTACTTC. This gives the protein CASSQDKGTAGSYEQYF.

The V and J genes are TRBV5-4 and TRBJ1-1, with TRBD1 matching 8 bases. The CDR3 length is 13 residues. Germline lookup yields CDR1 SGHNT and CDR2 YYREEE (reference sequence). V gave up 6 bases and J gave up 4 bases; unmatched junction bases: 5. The CDR3 reads CASTPTGGTEAFF. The CDR3 DNA sequence: TGTGCCAGCACCCCCACAGGGGGCACTGAAGCTTTCTTT.

This clone appeared a few times. The chain joins TRBV19 to TRBJ1-6; no clear D. This CDR3 comprises 12 residues. The V and J ends lost 5 bases and 10 bases respectively, with 9 bases between them. CDR1 and CDR2 (germline): LNHDA, SQIVND (reference sequence). Written as DNA, the CDR3 is TGTGCCAGTAGTTCCGTGGGCTCACCCCTCCACTTT. It specifies CASSSVGSPLHF.

The V call is TRBV2, the J call TRBJ2-1; the match to TRBD2 covers 10 bases. The CDR3 loop spans 14 amino acids. Germline CDR1 SNHLY, CDR2 FYNNEI. V shed 6 bases and J 12 bases; nucleotides not matched to a gene: 11. The DNA of the CDR3 is TGTGCCAGCAGGCGGGCTAGCGGGGGCCGCGGGCAGTTCTTC. This codes for CASRRASGGRGQFF.

The chain is built from TRBV5-1 and TRBJ2-2; 10 nucleotides agree with TRBD1. Germline V gene lookup returns CDR1 SGHRS and CDR2 YFSETQ. The CDR3 spans 17 residues. V shed 6 bases and J 4 bases; nucleotides not matched to a gene: 12. CDR3 in amino acids: CASTFLPGQGSTGELFF. For the CDR3, the DNA is TGCGCCAGCACCTTTCTACCGGGACAGGGGTCCACCGGGGAGCTGTTTTTT. Full variable domain (rest looked up from reference TRBV5-1 and TRBJ2-2): KAGVTQTPRYLIKTRGQQVTLSCSPISGHRSVSWYQQTPGQGLQFLFEYFSETQRNKGNFPGRFSGRQFSNSRSEMNVSTLELGDSALYLCASTFLPGQGSTGELFFGEGSRLTVL.

The V call is TRBV11-3, the J call TRBJ1-1, with D possibly TRBD1 on 5 matching bases. CDR1 and CDR2 (germline): SGHNT, YENEEA. The V and J ends lost 2 bases and 0 bases respectively, with 7 bases between them. The CDR3 has 14 residues. CDR3 protein: CASSLQGMNTEAFF. CDR3 in DNA: TGTGCCAGCAGCTTACAGGGCATGAACACTGAAGCTTTCTTT.

The V gene is TRBV2, the J gene TRBJ1-4; 9 positions match TRBD1. In germline, CDR1 is SNHLY, CDR2 FYNNEI. V lost 7 bases and J lost 8; bases outside the gene matches: 5. The CDR3 runs to 13 residues. CDR3 protein: CASIRTGVEKLFF. The CDR3 DNA sequence: TGTGCCAGCATACGGACAGGGGTAGAAAAACTGTTTTTT.

CDR3 in amino acids: CATGFALSGNTIYF. The CDR3 bases are TGTGCCACCGGTTTCGCGCTCTCTGGAAACACCATATATTTT. J is TRBJ1-3 and V is TRBV15, with D unclear. V was cut by 8 bases and J by 0 bases, with 11 bases left in between. This CDR3 is built from 14 residues. Germline lookup yields CDR1 LNHNV and CDR2 YYDKDF (reference sequence).

The J gene is TRBJ2-7, the V gene TRBV11-2, with a possible D match to TRBD2 (6 bases). Trimming removed 4 bases at V and 5 bases at J, with 9 bases between. CDR3 length: 12 residues. CDR1 SGHAT and CDR2 FQNNGV come from the germline V gene. For the CDR3, the DNA is TGTGCCAGCAGCTCCGGCGGGAACGAGCAGTACTTC. Protein product: CASSSGGNEQYF.

The gene calls are TRBV27 and TRBJ2-3; either TRBD1 or TRBD2 may supply D (6 bases each). This CDR3 spans 16 amino acids. Trimming left V 1 base short and J 3 bases short, with 14 bases between. Per germline, CDR1 MNHEY and CDR2 SMNVEV (reference sequence). CDR3 sequence reads: CASSLFGTGATDTQYF. DNA of the CDR3: TGTGCCAGCAGTTTATTTGGTACGGGGGCAACAGATACGCAGTATTTT.